The rows below give T cell receptor beta chains drawn from one sample of a study of shared clonotypes between healthy human individuals. Measured with immunoSEQ multiplex PCR; TCRdb has only the in-frame clones, and not every one. The sample contains approximately 1,000,000 clones, approximately 75% of which appear only once. The sample taken for sequencing was memory CD4+ T cells from PBMCs. These receptors came from a young man in good health. Some clones in this sample may be carry-over from other donors' samples. Both conserved end residues are part of each CDR3. The D gene is left open where the match is weak. Not all rows give a size; the values are once, few, many and, for expanded clones, a class.

. | TRBJ2-1 | . | TRBV28 | CASSPLDEQFF | TGTGCCAGCAGCCCCCTGGATGAGCAGTTCTTC
. | TRBJ2-7 | . | TRBV5-6 | CASSRSGTSSYEQYF | TGTGCCAGCAGCCGAAGCGGGACAAGCTCCTACGAGCAGTACTTC
few | TRBJ2-1 | TRBD1 | TRBV4-3 | CASSREDDRAYEQFF | TGCGCCAGCAGCCGGGAAGACGACAGGGCGTATGAGCAGTTCTTC
. | TRBJ2-1 | . | TRBV30 | CAWTLKLSYNEQFF | TGTGCCTGGACCTTAAAACTTTCCTACAATGAGCAGTTCTTC
. | TRBJ2-3 | TRBD1 | TRBV5-1 | CASRGQGATDTQYF | TGCGCCAGCAGGGGACAGGGGGCGACAGATACGCAGTATTTT
. | TRBJ1-1 | . | TRBV30 | CAWSAAWGTEAFF | TGTGCCTGGAGTGCCGCTTGGGGAACTGAAGCTTTCTTT
few | TRBJ1-5 | . | TRBV7-8 | CASSFWGGGGNQPQHF | TGTGCCAGCAGCTTCTGGGGGGGAGGAGGCAATCAGCCCCAGCATTTT
. | TRBJ1-1 | TRBD1 | TRBV30 | CAFQDRVNTEAFF | TGTGCCTTTCAGGACAGGGTGAACACTGAAGCTTTCTTT
many | TRBJ1-5 | . | TRBV4-3 | CASSQDLQGGGEQPQHF | TGCGCCAGCAGCCAAGATCTACAGGGTGGCGGCGAACAGCCCCAGCATTTT
. | TRBJ2-7 | TRBD2 | TRBV5-1 | CASSPLASGTYEQYF | TGCGCCAGCAGCCCACTGGCTAGCGGGACCTACGAGCAGTACTTC
. | TRBJ1-2 | . | TRBV10-3 | CAISGALYGYTF | TGTGCCATCAGTGGAGCCCTATATGGCTACACCTTC
. | TRBJ2-3 | . | TRBV11-3 | CASSLGLSTDTQYF | TGTGCCAGCAGCTTAGGACTTAGCACAGATACGCAGTATTTT
. | TRBJ2-7 | TRBD2 | TRBV7-3 | CASSLGSGALYEQYF | TGTGCCAGCAGCTTAGGTAGCGGGGCCCTCTACGAGCAGTACTTC
. | TRBJ2-5 | TRBD1 | TRBV5-1 | CASSSGRGLIGETQYF | TGCGCCAGCAGCTCCGGCAGGGGGCTGATCGGAGAGACCCAGTACTTC
. | TRBJ2-1 | TRBD2 | TRBV5-4 | CASSLVGGRGSYNEQFF | TGTGCCAGCAGCTTGGTCGGCGGGAGGGGCTCCTACAATGAGCAGTTCTTC
. | TRBJ2-1 | . | TRBV5-1 | CASSLLVVGNEQFF | TGCGCCAGCAGCTTGTTGGTGGTAGGGAATGAGCAGTTCTTC
few | TRBJ1-4 | . | TRBV7-3 | CASSLGSLSTNEKLFF | TGTGCCAGCAGTTTGGGGAGTCTCTCAACTAATGAAAAACTGTTTTTT
. | TRBJ1-2 | . | TRBV7-9 | CASSPDGVYGYTF | TGTGCCAGCAGCCCAGACGGCGTCTATGGCTACACCTTC
. | TRBJ1-2 | TRBD1 | TRBV28 | CASLDRGRVGYTF | TGTGCCAGTTTAGACAGGGGGAGAGTTGGCTACACCTTC
. | TRBJ2-2 | TRBD2 | TRBV7-2 | CASSSGPSGVNTGELFF | TGTGCCAGCAGCAGCGGCCCTAGCGGTGTGAACACCGGGGAGCTGTTTTTT
. | TRBJ2-7 | TRBD1 | TRBV29-1 | CSIGTGISEQYF | TGCAGCATCGGGACAGGGATATCCGAGCAGTACTTC
once | TRBJ2-6 | TRBD1 | TRBV18 | CASSGDRYSSGANVLTF | TGTGCCAGCTCCGGGGACAGGTATAGTTCCGGGGCCAACGTCCTGACTTTC
. | TRBJ1-5 | . | TRBV30 | CAWSALGRPDQPQHF | TGTGCCTGGAGTGCGCTCGGACGGCCTGATCAGCCCCAGCATTTT
. | TRBJ1-3 | . | TRBV7-9 | CASSTGSGNTIYF | TGTGCCAGCTCCACGGGCTCTGGAAACACCATATATTTT
. | TRBJ2-5 | TRBD2 | TRBV9 | CASSDSGRGETQYF | TGTGCCAGCAGTGATAGCGGGAGAGGTGAGACCCAGTACTTC
few | TRBJ1-2 | . | TRBV5-1 | CASRRQSGASDYGYTF | TGCGCCAGTCGTCGACAATCTGGGGCTTCGGACTATGGCTACACCTTC
many | TRBJ2-7 | TRBD2 | TRBV5-1 | CASSLTLAGGPNEQYF | TGCGCCAGCAGCTTGACACTAGCGGGAGGGCCAAACGAGCAGTACTTC
. | TRBJ2-5 | . | TRBV29-1 | CSVTPGSRQETQYF | TGCAGCGTCACACCGGGAAGCCGACAAGAGACCCAGTACTTC
. | TRBJ2-7 | TRBD2 | TRBV11-2 | CASRSREGPNYDEQYF | TGTGCCAGCAGAAGCCGGGAGGGTCCTAATTACGACGAGCAGTACTTC
. | TRBJ2-3 | TRBD1 | TRBV7-2 | CASTLGGPTDTQYF | TGTGCCAGCACGCTAGGGGGCCCAACAGATACGCAGTATTTT
. | TRBJ2-7 | TRBD1 | TRBV16 | CASSHPTGAKPYEQYF | TGTGCCAGCAGCCACCCGACAGGGGCGAAACCCTACGAGCAGTACTTC
. | TRBJ2-1 | . | TRBV7-3 | CASSLTSGGGSYNEQFF | TGTGCCAGCAGCTTAACGTCAGGGGGAGGCTCCTACAATGAGCAGTTCTTC
. | TRBJ1-2 | . | TRBV15 | CATSRLGPNYGYTF | TGTGCCACCAGCAGGTTGGGGCCTAACTATGGCTACACCTTC
. | TRBJ2-3 | TRBD2 | TRBV4-3 | CASSQDNGRGDTQYF | TGCGCCAGCAGCCAAGATAACGGGCGGGGGGATACGCAGTATTTT
. | TRBJ1-2 | . | TRBV11-2 | CASSLLPGGYTF | TGTGCCAGCAGCTTACTGCCGGGGGGCTACACCTTC
once | TRBJ2-5 | . | TRBV9 | CASSVGGVRQETQYF | TGTGCCAGCAGCGTAGGGGGGGTTCGTCAAGAGACCCAGTACTTC
. | TRBJ1-4 | . | TRBV23-1 | CASSQNPEFWGGSNEKLFF | TGCGCCAGCAGTCAAAATCCGGAGTTCTGGGGCGGTTCTAATGAAAAACTGTTTTTT
. | TRBJ2-3 | TRBD2 | TRBV2 | CASMTGTSGPRTDTQYF | TGTGCCAGTATGACCGGGACTAGCGGACCTCGCACAGATACGCAGTATTTT
. | TRBJ1-1 | . | TRBV5-1 | CASSFKRDGLTEAFF | TGCGCCAGCAGCTTTAAGAGAGACGGGCTCACTGAAGCTTTCTTT
. | TRBJ2-7 | . | TRBV7-8 | CASSYTDSLEQYF | TGTGCCAGCAGCTATACGGACAGTCTTGAGCAGTACTTC
. | TRBJ2-7 | TRBD2 | TRBV19 | CASSSVGTKNYEQYF | TGTGCCAGTAGTAGTGTTGGGACTAAGAACTACGAGCAGTACTTC
. | TRBJ2-4 | TRBD2 | TRBV27 | CASRMGGVKNIQYF | TGTGCCAGCAGGATGGGGGGGGTCAAAAACATTCAGTACTTC
. | TRBJ2-1 | TRBD1 | TRBV5-1 | CASSTDREQGKQFF | TGCGCCAGCAGCACGGACAGGGAACAAGGTAAGCAGTTCTTC
few | TRBJ2-5 | . | TRBV11-1 | CASSPGQQETQYF | TGTGCCAGCAGCCCTGGGCAACAAGAGACCCAGTACTTC
. | TRBJ2-3 | TRBD2 | TRBV10-3 | CAISQGLAGNTDTQYF | TGTGCCATCAGTCAAGGACTAGCGGGGAACACAGATACGCAGTATTTT